This is a list of T cell receptor beta chains from one sample in a study of STAT5B mutations in CD4+ large granular lymphocyte leukemia. Libraries were prepared by immunoSEQ multiplex PCR; TCRdb keeps only in-frame clonotypes and omits some of them. Among tens of thousands of clones listed, 55% to 80% were seen once. The source material was CD4+ T cells from blood buffy coats. The receptors derive from a human donor in good health. The CDR3 runs from the conserved cysteine through the conserved F or W. A D gene is named only where the DNA matches it firmly. Clone size is shown for a subset of rows, as once, few, many or a class of expanded clone.

clone size: -; J gene: TRBJ2-2; V gene: TRBV6-4; D gene: -; CDR3 DNA: TGTGCCAGCAGTGGCGCAGGGGCCCTCACCGGGGAGCTGTTTTTT; CDR3 protein: CASSGAGALTGELFF
clone size: few; J gene: TRBJ2-7; V gene: TRBV28; D gene: -; CDR3 DNA: TGTGCCAGCAGTTCCTATATGGGACCCCGGGAACTCACCTACGAGCAGTACTTC; CDR3 protein: CASSSYMGPRELTYEQYF
clone size: -; J gene: TRBJ2-5; V gene: TRBV30; D gene: -; CDR3 DNA: TGTGCGCTACGGTGGTGGCCCCAAGAGACCCAGTACTTC; CDR3 protein: CALRWWPQETQYF
clone size: -; J gene: TRBJ1-1; V gene: TRBV9; D gene: TRBD1; CDR3 DNA: TGTGCCAGCAGCGGCGGACAGGGGAAGGGTGGGGAGAACACTGAAGCTTTCTTT; CDR3 protein: CASSGGQGKGGENTEAFF
clone size: -; J gene: TRBJ1-2; V gene: TRBV27; D gene: -; CDR3 DNA: TGTGCCAGCAGTTCGCTGCCCCTCCTGGGGGCGGTAACTGGCTACACCTTC; CDR3 protein: CASSSLPLLGAVTGYTF
clone size: -; J gene: TRBJ1-4; V gene: TRBV4-3; D gene: -; CDR3 DNA: TGCGCCAGCAGCCAAGAGGGGCGAGAGGAAAAACTGTTTTTT; CDR3 protein: CASSQEGREEKLFF
clone size: -; J gene: TRBJ2-5; V gene: TRBV10-3; D gene: TRBD2; CDR3 DNA: TGTGCCATCAGGGGGGGGACGGAGACCCAGTACTTC; CDR3 protein: CAIRGGTETQYF
clone size: -; J gene: TRBJ2-7; V gene: TRBV20-1; D gene: -; CDR3 DNA: TGCAGTGCAATAGATAACGAGCAGTACTTC; CDR3 protein: CSAIDNEQYF
clone size: -; J gene: TRBJ1-2; V gene: TRBV29-1; D gene: TRBD1; CDR3 DNA: TGCAGCGTTTGGACAGGTGGGAGATGGGGGGGCTACACCTTC; CDR3 protein: CSVWTGGRWGGYTF
clone size: -; J gene: TRBJ1-4; V gene: TRBV6-6; D gene: -; CDR3 DNA: TGTGCCAGCAGTCAACAGGGTGGGGATGAAAAACTGTTTTTT; CDR3 protein: CASSQQGGDEKLFF
clone size: -; J gene: TRBJ1-6; V gene: TRBV10-3; D gene: TRBD1; CDR3 DNA: TGTGCCATCAGTGACATCGGACAGGGGGCGTCACCCCTCCACTTT; CDR3 protein: CAISDIGQGASPLHF
clone size: -; J gene: TRBJ2-1; V gene: TRBV7-6; D gene: -; CDR3 DNA: TGTGCCAGCAGCTTGGGAACTAGCCACAATGAGCAGTTCTTC; CDR3 protein: CASSLGTSHNEQFF
clone size: -; J gene: TRBJ2-2; V gene: TRBV7-7; D gene: TRBD2; CDR3 DNA: TGTGCTAGCAGCCCATCGGGAGGGAGTCCCGGGGAGCTGTTTTTT; CDR3 protein: CASSPSGGSPGELFF
clone size: -; J gene: TRBJ1-2; V gene: TRBV5-4; D gene: TRBD1; CDR3 DNA: TGTGCCAGCAGCCCAAGGAGACAGGGGAGAGGCTATGGCTACACCTTC; CDR3 protein: CASSPRRQGRGYGYTF
clone size: -; J gene: TRBJ2-5; V gene: TRBV7-2; D gene: TRBD2; CDR3 DNA: TGTGCCAGCAGCTTAGTCGCTAGCGGGGGGGAAGAGACCCAGTACTTC; CDR3 protein: CASSLVASGGEETQYF
clone size: -; J gene: TRBJ2-3; V gene: TRBV28; D gene: TRBD2; CDR3 DNA: TGTGCCAGCAGCGGGGGGTTTTCCACAGATACGCAGTATTTT; CDR3 protein: CASSGGFSTDTQYF
clone size: -; J gene: TRBJ2-3; V gene: TRBV9; D gene: TRBD2; CDR3 DNA: TGTGCCAGCAGCGTAGGTCTGCGGGGGGGTGGCACAGATACGCAGTATTTT; CDR3 protein: CASSVGLRGGGTDTQYF
clone size: -; J gene: TRBJ1-6; V gene: TRBV7-2; D gene: -; CDR3 DNA: TGTGCCAGCAGCTACGGGCCCAGATCAAATTCACCCCTCCACTTT; CDR3 protein: CASSYGPRSNSPLHF
clone size: -; J gene: TRBJ1-2; V gene: TRBV27; D gene: TRBD1; CDR3 DNA: TGTGCCAGCAGCCCGGACAGGGGGCTAAACTACACCTTC; CDR3 protein: CASSPDRGLNYTF
clone size: -; J gene: TRBJ2-2; V gene: TRBV29-1; D gene: -; CDR3 DNA: TGCAGCGTGGCCTGGATGGGCGGGGACGGGGAGCTGTTTTTT; CDR3 protein: CSVAWMGGDGELFF
clone size: -; J gene: TRBJ2-2; V gene: TRBV7-6; D gene: -; CDR3 DNA: TGTGCCAGCAGCTTAGCGGAGCCCCACCTCACCGGGGAGCTGTTTTTT; CDR3 protein: CASSLAEPHLTGELFF
clone size: -; J gene: TRBJ2-2; V gene: TRBV4-3; D gene: -; CDR3 DNA: TGCGCCAGCAGCCAAGAGGGGGCAGGAGGGGACACCGGGGAGCTGTTTTTT; CDR3 protein: CASSQEGAGGDTGELFF
clone size: -; J gene: TRBJ1-2; V gene: TRBV28; D gene: -; CDR3 DNA: TGTGCCAGCAGTTCTAGTGGCTACACCTTC; CDR3 protein: CASSSSGYTF
clone size: -; J gene: TRBJ1-5; V gene: TRBV25-1; D gene: TRBD1; CDR3 DNA: TGTGCCGCAGGGACAGGGGCCCATCTTGTCAATCAGCCCCAGCATTTT; CDR3 protein: CAAGTGAHLVNQPQHF
clone size: -; J gene: TRBJ2-1; V gene: TRBV5-1; D gene: -; CDR3 DNA: TGCGCCAGCAGCCTCTCGGCGGGGGCGAGGTACAATGAGCAGTTCTTC; CDR3 protein: CASSLSAGARYNEQFF
clone size: few; J gene: TRBJ1-5; V gene: TRBV5-1; D gene: TRBD1; CDR3 DNA: TGCGCCAGCAGCCCGACAGGGTCGGGAGGGCAGCCCCAGCATTTT; CDR3 protein: CASSPTGSGGQPQHF
clone size: -; J gene: TRBJ1-1; V gene: TRBV7-2; D gene: -; CDR3 DNA: TGTGCCAGCAGCCCGGACGGTCTGAGGGCCCGGGAAGCTTTCTTT; CDR3 protein: CASSPDGLRAREAFF
clone size: -; J gene: TRBJ2-5; V gene: TRBV2; D gene: TRBD2; CDR3 DNA: TGTGCCACAACGAGCGGGGGGGGCACAAAGACCCAGTACTTC; CDR3 protein: CATTSGGGTKTQYF
clone size: -; J gene: TRBJ2-6; V gene: TRBV5-1; D gene: -; CDR3 DNA: TGCGCCAGCAGCCCCGTAGGGTCTGGGGCCAACGTCCTGACTTTC; CDR3 protein: CASSPVGSGANVLTF
clone size: -; J gene: TRBJ1-1; V gene: TRBV7-2; D gene: -; CDR3 DNA: TGTGCCAGCAGCTTAAATGGACCCGCAGGAAGGGCTGAAGCTTTCTTT; CDR3 protein: CASSLNGPAGRAEAFF